This TCR beta chain stems from a study of vaccination and CD4 T cells after COVID-19. The CDR3 is made up of 15 amino acids. From germline, CDR1 is SGHTA and CDR2 FQGNSA. V was cut by 5 bases and J by 2 bases, with 13 bases left in between. The assay that was used to sequence DNA from cultured CD4+ T cells was the Oncomine TCR Beta short-read assay. Each CDR3 protein gets one entry after TCRdb re-called the PCR reads with MiXCR. This sample yields under 20,000 distinct CDR3 sequences, of which over 60% are seen a single time; 17% belongs to the top ten. Remarks on this clonotype: Antigen: not known.

The treatment: roughly 10-day PBMC culture with coronavirus spike peptide pools or control peptides (ViraFEST assay). Peptide-pool expansion of antigen-specific T cells preceded TCR sequencing in ViraFEST. Healthy vaccinated individuals lacked prior SARS-CoV-2 infection, per negative nucleocapsid antibodies before and after vaccination. The chain has TRBV7-2 and TRBJ1-5; D gene ambiguous. The sequencing here drew on CD4+ T cells from blood, cultured in vitro, taken after SARS-CoV-2 vaccination. The receptor comes from a human donor who received a COVID-19 vaccine. CDR3 protein: CASSLHGGGNQPQHF. As DNA, the CDR3 is TGTGCCAGCAGCCTACATGGTGGCGGCAATCAGCCCCAGCATTTT.